The 13 T cell receptor beta chains below were found in one sample sequenced in a study of OX40 agonist ivuxolimab in advanced cancers. Data came from immunoSEQ multiplex PCR; TCRdb stores just in-frame clones and leaves some out. The sample shows about 63,000 clones, about 90% of them seen only once. Sequenced material: CD4+ or CD8+ T cells sorted from blood, taken in a trial of the OX40 agonist ivuxolimab. The receptors derive from an adult with an advanced solid tumor such as melanoma, head and neck, liver or kidney cancer.

The rearrangement joins TRBV28 to TRBJ2-1, with TRBD2 matching over 13 bases. V gave up 4 bases and J gave up 2 bases; unmatched junction bases: 5. The length of the CDR3 is 17 residues. CDR1 and CDR2 (germline): MDHEN, SYDVKM. The CDR3 loop reads CASSYGLAGATYNEQFF. DNA of the CDR3: TGTGCCAGCAGTTACGGACTAGCGGGGGCTACCTACAATGAGCAGTTCTTC.

V gene TRBV4-1 combines with J gene TRBJ2-7, with D tentatively TRBD1 (5 bases). Germline lookup yields CDR1 MGHRA and CDR2 YSYEKL. The CDR3 is 13 residues long. With 1 base removed from V and 4 bases from J, the gap between germline ends came to 8 bases. CDR3: CASSQAKGYEQYV. In DNA, the CDR3 is TGCGCCAGCAGCCAAGCGAAGGGGTACGAGCAGTACGTC.

The V call is TRBV6-6, the J call TRBJ1-1; D is ambiguous. CDR1 and CDR2 (germline): MNHNY, SVGAGI (reference sequence). The CDR3 length is 13 residues. The V gene lost 11 bases and the J gene lost 0 bases, with 13 bases spanning the gap. DNA of the CDR3: TGTGCCGAAGGGTTGGCCCTGAACACTGAAGCTTTCTTT. This translates into CAEGLALNTEAFF.

The chain uses TRBV15 and TRBJ1-2, with TRBD1 identical over 9 bases. Germline-derived CDR1 and CDR2 are LNHNV and YYDKDF (reference sequence). Trimming took 7 bases from V and 8 from J; bases not matched to a gene: 11. This CDR3 spans 14 amino acids. The CDR3: CATTGGTGWYGYTF. The CDR3 nucleotides read TGTGCCACCACGGGCGGGACAGGGTGGTACGGCTACACCTTC.

The chain links TRBV6-6 to TRBJ1-2; TRBD1 might be the D (5 bases). Between the trimmed V and J ends, which lost 4 bases and 8 bases, there was a span of 20 bases. Germline V gene sequence: CDR1 MNHNY, CDR2 SVGAGI (reference sequence). This CDR3 is built from 15 residues. The CDR3 is CASSFVPGPTMGYTF. Here the CDR3 DNA reads TGTGCCAGCAGTTTCGTACCAGGGCCCACTATGGGCTACACCTTC.

The chain joins TRBV28 to TRBJ2-3; D is ambiguous. The CDR3 has 19 residues. Trimming took 3 bases from V and 0 from J, leaving 22 bases between them. Looked up from germline, CDR1 is MDHEN and CDR2 is SYDVKM. In DNA form, the CDR3 reads TGTGCCAGCAGTTTTCTTCCGGGCACGGAGATCCCTAGCACAGATACGCAGTATTTT. It is translated as CASSFLPGTEIPSTDTQYF.

The chain employs TRBV6-7 and TRBJ2-1, with D perhaps matching TRBD2 (6 bases). TRBV6-7 belongs to the ORF category, with a function that is uncertain. The CDR3 extends over 17 amino acids. Deletions cut 4 bases from V and 6 bases from J, with 22 bases between. The DNA for the CDR3 is TGTGCCAGCAGTTCCCTCGCGTCCGCCGCGGGGAGCAATGAGCAGTTCTTC. As protein: CASSSLASAAGSNEQFF.

The chain combines TRBV6-5 with TRBJ2-3; 8 nucleotides align to TRBD2. Looked up from germline, CDR1 is MNHEY and CDR2 is SVGAGI. The CDR3 loop spans 13 amino acids. Germline trimming cut 6 bases from V and 5 bases from J; bases unmatched to any gene: 4. The CDR3 DNA is TGTGCCAGCAGCCCCGGGGGGGGAGATACGCAGTATTTT. Translating gives CASSPGGGDTQYF.

This clone showed up just once. The CDR3 sequence: CASSQDLQLAGGSSYNEQFF. The CDR3 DNA reads as TGCGCCAGCAGCCAAGATCTGCAACTAGCGGGAGGGTCCTCCTACAATGAGCAGTTCTTC. The chain employs TRBV4-3 and TRBJ2-1; the match to TRBD2 covers 13 bases. From germline, CDR1 is LGHNA and CDR2 YSLEER. The V and J ends lost 0 bases and 0 bases, in that order; junction bases with no gene match: 8. CDR3 size: 20 residues.

The chain uses TRBV27 and TRBJ2-1; either TRBD1 or TRBD2 may fit D (7 bases each). The germline V gene encodes CDR1 MNHEY and CDR2 SMNVEV (reference sequence). The CDR3 covers 14 residues. The V end was cut by 2 bases, the J end by 9 bases, with 14 bases between. The CDR3 coding sequence is TGTGCCAGCAGTTTAGCGGGAGAGGGGGCTGAGCAGTTCTTC. This encodes CASSLAGEGAEQFF.

The chain carries TRBV6-6 and TRBJ1-1; D remains ambiguous. The germline CDR1 and CDR2 sequences are MNHNY and SVGAGI (reference sequence). Trimming took 5 bases from V and 4 from J, leaving 14 bases between them. The CDR3 loop spans 14 amino acids. The CDR3 DNA follows: TGTGCCAGCAGTGGCGGGGAACTGGGCACTGAAGCTTTCTTT. Amino acid sequence: CASSGGELGTEAFF.

The chain recombines TRBV27 with TRBJ2-2, with TRBD1 as a possible D gene (5 bases). The CDR3 extends over 15 amino acids. Germline-derived CDR1 and CDR2 are MNHEY and SMNVEV (reference sequence). The germline V and J ends were trimmed by 1 base and 7 bases, with 13 bases remaining between them. The CDR3 loop is CASSLWPRVGGELFF. DNA for the CDR3: TGTGCCAGCAGTTTATGGCCCAGGGTGGGCGGGGAGCTGTTTTTT.

V and J are TRBV28 and TRBJ1-5; no definite D call. CDR1 and CDR2 (germline): MDHEN, SYDVKM. V dropped 3 bases and J dropped 4 bases, with 7 bases sitting between them. The CDR3 spans 13 residues. In DNA form, the CDR3 reads TGTGCCAGCAGTTTCACTCATAATCAGCCCCAGCATTTT. This sequence encodes CASSFTHNQPQHF.